Sequencing of this T cell receptor beta chain was carried out in a study of T cell responses to AZD1222 COVID-19 vaccine (dated by TCRdb to the early 2020s). Study-wide context: TCR sequencing was performed for more than 230 trial participants, of whom roughly 200 were given two doses of AZD1222 and approximately 25 were given two doses of MenACWY control vaccine. Enrollment into the trials was organized by age into subgroups of 18-55, 56-69 and 70-plus years, and those subgroups contained approximately 160, 26 and 62 TCR-sequenced participants, respectively. Here is what the overall study found, with its caveats: No day 14 peak-response samples were available, so repertoires were characterized only after the peak T cell response. The 56-69-year group was small, and its depth increase did not reach significance, likely because of low power. The vaccine-associated CD4 TCRs covered the entire spike protein, and the dominant responses fell in regions 160-218 and 743-854. A significant rise in spike-specific TCR breadth and depth was observed after two AZD1222 doses relative to day 0 and relative to MenACWY recipients. Conclusions about previously exposed vaccinees are limited, since just six AZD1222 recipients were seropositive for SARS-CoV-2 at baseline. Epitopes outside the regions mutated in the B.1.351 and B.1.1.7 variants were reportedly recognized by nearly half of the unique spike-specific TCRs. Participants were mostly white British, with more females than males. The authors suggested clonal diversity may have been underestimated.

Interpreted using the paper, the time point label stands for: about 28 days (+/-7) after the second vaccine dose. AZD1222 recipients with second doses at about 4 weeks or about 12 weeks were pooled, because spike-specific TCR depth and breadth did not differ between schedules. Samples from vaccinated people were obtained from the UK trials COV001 and COV002, which included a single-blind randomized controlled phase 2/3 trial of AZD1222 (ChAdOx1 nCoV-19) in healthy adults. Trial participant PBMC samples were collected at day 0 and day 28 after the second dose for TCRbeta chain sequencing. The CDR3 spans 15 residues, from the cysteine through the phenylalanine. Solely the CDR3 DNA is kept, with 45 bases framed from the first base. Sequences MNHEY (CDR1) and SMNVEV (CDR2) are obtained from the germline V gene (reference sequence). Trimming costs V 0 bases and J 8 bases, and their ends lie 13 bases apart.

Comment on this clone: Its specific antigen is unknown. Per-base qualities were not stored, and no clone one base away is much larger.

The CDR3 regions of human TCRbeta chains were subjected to immunosequencing. Turning to the authors' computational methods: Repertoire TCRs were checked for matches against a reference library of SARS-CoV-2-specific TCRs that had been generated using the MIRA antigen-specificity platform. Breadth was defined as the fraction of unique TCRs that were SARS-CoV-2-associated, and depth was defined as the fraction of total T cells that were SARS-CoV-2-associated. Using the MIRA data, each spike-specific TCR was mapped to the spike region that the TCR reacts to and placed in a CD4 or CD8 class. Log10-transformed breadth and depth values were compared by one-way ANOVA with Sidak's multiple comparisons tests. TCRdb retrieved this table from immuneACCESS and kept in-frame rearrangements only. Not all clones are present; in checked studies, unresolved V genes account for under half, and no reason is known for the remainder. For V, J and clone size, that table is used; D and trimming come from the DNA. Here the sample has nearly 110,000 clones; about 85% occur a single time. Of the sample, approximately 4.8% falls within the top ten clones.

Recombination joined TRBV27 with TRBJ1-4; no D gene can be assigned with confidence. Here the sequenced sample was peripheral blood, taken 28 days after the second AZD1222 dose. The clonotype was recovered from an adult who received the AZD1222 COVID-19 vaccine. The DNA sequence follows: TGTGCCAGCAGTTTATCTGGCGGCGGTGGGGAAAAACTGTTTTTT. Its product reads: CASSLSGGGGEKLFF.